Below are 15 T cell receptor beta chains sequenced from a single sample in a study of blood T cells in healthy people across ages. Combining a sample-barcoded 5' primer with a J-beta primer mix, a second PCR ran for roughly 7 to 12 cycles. MiXCR, run by TCRdb on the 5' RACE reads, gives a single entry per CDR3 protein. The sample carries about 780,000 distinct CDR3 sequences, 20% to 30% recorded once. The same data also contributed to another study, on T cells of mothers and their children.

Input material: blood. These receptors were collected from a boy under 18 in good health.

This clonotype was counted only a few times. The rearrangement links TRBV27 to TRBJ2-7; perhaps TRBD2 as D (5 bases). The germline V gene has CDR1 MNHEY and CDR2 SMNVEV (reference sequence). The CDR3 length is 12 residues. Trimming left V 2 bases short and J 10 bases short, with 12 bases between. CDR3 coding DNA: TGTGCCAGCAGTTTAATGGGGAGCCCCCAGTACTTC. Amino acid sequence: CASSLMGSPQYF.

A note on this clonotype: The germline gene is not matched at one end of the junction; a read error may be the cause. The genes are TRBV20-1 and TRBJ1-1; 7 bases line up with TRBD1. The CDR3 has 13 amino acids. CDR1 DFQATT and CDR2 SNEGSKA come from the germline V gene (reference sequence). CDR3 protein: CSARDRERTEAFF. The DNA for the CDR3 is TGCAGTGCCAGAGACAGGGAGAGGACTGAAGCTTTCTTT.

This clonotype appeared a few times. The chain has TRBV27 and TRBJ1-6, with D uncertain. Germline values: CDR1 MNHEY, CDR2 SMNVEV (reference sequence). V lost 3 bases and J lost 10, with 19 bases in between. The CDR3 covers 16 residues. The CDR3: CASSFSAAVARSPLHF. CDR3 nucleotide sequence: TGTGCCAGCAGTTTCTCGGCGGCAGTAGCTAGGTCACCCCTCCACTTT.

The J gene is TRBJ2-7, the V gene TRBV12-3 or TRBV12-4; 9 nucleotides align to TRBD1. Trimming at V came to 3 bases and at J to 4 bases, leaving 7 bases not matched to a gene. The CDR3 is 15 amino acids. DNA for the CDR3: TGTGCCAGCAGTTTTCCGGGACAGGGTCGGTACGAGCAGTACTTC. Translating it yields CASSFPGQGRYEQYF.

This sequence joins TRBV7-6 and TRBJ2-1; 10 bases line up with TRBD2. Per the germline V gene, CDR1 is SGHVS and CDR2 is FNYEAQ. The CDR3 spans 16 residues. The V and J ends lost 5 bases and 5 bases, in that order; junction bases with no gene match: 9. CDR3 region: CASSPRSSGGHNEQFF. The CDR3 nucleotides read TGTGCCAGCAGCCCCAGATCTAGCGGGGGACACAATGAGCAGTTCTTC. The full variable domain, completed using reference TRBV7-6 and TRBJ2-1, is GAGVSQSPRYKVTKRGQDVALRCDPISGHVSLYWYRQALGQGPEFLTYFNYEAQQDKSGLPNDRFSAERPEGSISTLTIQRTEQRDSAMYRCASSPRSSGGHNEQFFGPGTRLTVL.

The chain combines TRBV2 with TRBJ1-1, with D unresolved. The germline CDR1 and CDR2 sequences are SNHLY and FYNNEI. Trimming removed 3 bases from V and 0 bases from J, with 11 bases in between. CDR3 size: 15 residues. The CDR3 DNA reads TGTGCCAGCAGTGACGGAGGCGCGCTGAACACTGAAGCTTTCTTT. Translated, it gives CASSDGGALNTEAFF. Together with reference TRBV2 and TRBJ1-1, the CDR3 gives the full variable domain: EPEVTQTPSHQVTQMGQEVILRCVPISNHLYFYWYRQILGQKVEFLVSFYNNEISEKSEIFDDQFSVERPDGSNFTLKIRSTKLEDSAMYFCASSDGGALNTEAFFGQGTRLTVV.

The chain is built from TRBV5-1 and TRBJ1-2; 8 bases line up with TRBD1. CDR3 size: 15 residues. Looked up from germline, CDR1 is SGHRS and CDR2 is YFSETQ. With 4 bases clipped from V and 4 bases from J, the junction kept 9 bases outside the gene matches. CDR3: CASSPNQGASYGYTF. DNA of the CDR3: TGCGCCAGCAGCCCTAACCAGGGGGCCAGCTATGGCTACACCTTC.

This clonotype was seen at least ten times. This chain links TRBV20-1 with TRBJ2-1; tentative D call: TRBD2 (5 bases). Germline V lookup: CDR1 DFQATT, CDR2 SNEGSKA (reference sequence). The CDR3 has 14 residues. Trimming left V 6 bases short and J 2 bases short, with 14 bases between. The CDR3 sequence: CSAVWASPYNEQFF. The CDR3 region has the DNA TGCAGTGCAGTCTGGGCTAGCCCCTACAATGAGCAGTTCTTC.

This clonotype has more than one count but fewer than ten. This chain links TRBV6-1 with TRBJ2-5, with TRBD1 as a possible D gene (6 bases). This CDR3 contains 12 residues. V was clipped by 6 bases and J by 3 bases, with 8 bases between them. The V gene's germline CDR1 is MNHNS and CDR2 SASEGT. CDR3 loop: CASRAGEETQYF. In DNA form, the CDR3 reads TGTGCCAGCAGAGCAGGGGAAGAGACCCAGTACTTC.

The genes are TRBV10-1 and TRBJ2-7; the D gene is possibly TRBD1 (6 bases). The CDR3 is made up of 16 amino acids. Looked up from germline, CDR1 is WNHNN and CDR2 is SYGVQD (reference sequence). Deletions cut 6 bases from V and 2 bases from J, with 20 bases between. The CDR3 is CASSASRGGTPYEQYF. DNA for the CDR3: TGCGCCAGCAGCGCAAGCAGGGGTGGGACCCCCTACGAGCAGTACTTC.

This clonotype was counted between two and nine times. The rearrangement links TRBV20-1 to TRBJ2-7, with 10 bases aligning to TRBD1. With V trimmed by 3 bases and J by 2 bases, 4 bases remained unmatched. Germline values: CDR1 DFQATT, CDR2 SNEGSKA (reference sequence). This CDR3 contains 14 residues. This chain's CDR3 is CSARPDRGPYEQYF. The CDR3, as DNA: TGCAGTGCTAGGCCAGACAGGGGGCCCTACGAGCAGTACTTC.

The chain is built from TRBV29-1 and TRBJ2-5, with D possibly TRBD2 on 7 matching bases. Germline V gene data show CDR1 as SQVTM and CDR2 as ANQGSEA. The CDR3 length is 15 residues. With 4 bases removed from V and 5 bases from J, the gap between germline ends came to 20 bases. The CDR3 loop reads CSVGGIRGAGETQYF. For the CDR3, the DNA is TGCAGCGTTGGGGGTATTCGGGGGGCAGGGGAGACCCAGTACTTC.

The sample holds a few counts of this clonotype. The chain has TRBV20-1 and TRBJ2-1; the match to TRBD2 covers 13 bases. Germline V CDR1 and CDR2: DFQATT, SNEGSKA (reference sequence). This CDR3 is 17 amino acids long. The trim removed 3 bases at V and 3 bases at J, leaving 8 bases unmatched. The CDR3 region is CSASGTSGGAGYNEQFF. CDR3 coding DNA: TGCAGTGCTAGCGGAACTAGCGGGGGGGCGGGCTACAATGAGCAGTTCTTC.

Here the CDR3 DNA reads TGCAGCGTTGAAGATCGGCTGGCCATCAATGAGCAGTTCTTC. It codes for CSVEDRLAINEQFF. The chain links TRBV29-1 to TRBJ2-5; no clear D. The J call is uncertain, as TRBJ2-1 better fits the DNA end. Germline assignment: CDR1 SQVTM and CDR2 ANQGSEA. The CDR3 extends over 14 amino acids.

This clonotype was seen only a few times. The rearrangement uses TRBV7-9 and TRBJ2-5; 10 bases fit TRBD2. The V and J ends lost 1 base and 5 bases, in that order; junction bases with no gene match: 10. The CDR3 extends over 17 amino acids. CDR1 SEHNR and CDR2 FQNEAQ come from the germline V gene (reference sequence). The CDR3 protein is CASSLERRQRGGETQYF. CDR3 DNA: TGTGCCAGCAGCTTAGAACGCCGGCAGCGGGGGGGCGAGACCCAGTACTTC.